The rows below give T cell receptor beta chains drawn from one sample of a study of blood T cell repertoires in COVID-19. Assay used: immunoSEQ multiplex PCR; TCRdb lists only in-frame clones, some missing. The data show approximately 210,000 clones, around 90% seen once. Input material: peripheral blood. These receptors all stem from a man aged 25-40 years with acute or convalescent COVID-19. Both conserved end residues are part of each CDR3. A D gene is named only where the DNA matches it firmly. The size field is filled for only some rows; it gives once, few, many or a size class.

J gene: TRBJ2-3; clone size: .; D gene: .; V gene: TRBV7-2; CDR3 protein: CASSYRNPLTDTQYF; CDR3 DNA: TGTGCCAGCAGCTACAGAAACCCCCTCACAGATACGCAGTATTTT
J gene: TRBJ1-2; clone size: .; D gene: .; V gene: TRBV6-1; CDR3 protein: CASSESSQAYYGYTF; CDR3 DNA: TGTGCCAGCAGTGAAAGTTCACAGGCTTACTATGGCTACACCTTC
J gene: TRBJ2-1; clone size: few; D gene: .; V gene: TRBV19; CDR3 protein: CASSIGGNRGNEQFF; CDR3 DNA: TGTGCCAGTAGTATAGGGGGTAATCGGGGGAATGAGCAGTTCTTC
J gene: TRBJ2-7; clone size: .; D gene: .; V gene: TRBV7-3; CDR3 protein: CASSLSGTSYEQYF; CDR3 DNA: TGTGCCAGCAGCTTAAGCGGGACTTCCTACGAGCAGTACTTC
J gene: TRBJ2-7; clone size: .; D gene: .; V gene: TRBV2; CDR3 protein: CASSGLIRAPYEQYF; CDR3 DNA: TGTGCCAGCAGTGGCTTAATCCGAGCCCCCTACGAGCAGTACTTC
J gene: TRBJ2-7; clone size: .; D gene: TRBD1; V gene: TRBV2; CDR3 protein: CASSLDRGYYEQYF; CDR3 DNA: TGTGCCAGCAGTTTGGACAGGGGGTACTACGAGCAGTACTTC
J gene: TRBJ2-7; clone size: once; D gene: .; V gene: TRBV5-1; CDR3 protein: CASSLAEVGYEQYF; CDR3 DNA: TGCGCCAGCAGCTTGGCCGAGGTGGGCTACGAGCAGTACTTC
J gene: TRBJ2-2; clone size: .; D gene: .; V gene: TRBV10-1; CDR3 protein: CASSETGRNTGELFF; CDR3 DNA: TGCGCCAGCAGTGAGACAGGGAGGAACACCGGGGAGCTGTTTTTT
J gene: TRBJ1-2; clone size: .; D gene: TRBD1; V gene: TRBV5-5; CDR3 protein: CASSLSPGQNYGYTF; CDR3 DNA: TGTGCCAGCAGCTTGAGCCCGGGACAGAACTATGGCTACACCTTC
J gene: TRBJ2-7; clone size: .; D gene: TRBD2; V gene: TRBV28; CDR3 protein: CASEREGTSYEQYF; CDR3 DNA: TGTGCCAGTGAGCGGGAGGGAACCTCCTACGAGCAGTACTTC
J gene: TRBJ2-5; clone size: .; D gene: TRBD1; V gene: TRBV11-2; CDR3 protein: CASRWGTGQETQYF; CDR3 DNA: TGTGCCAGCAGGTGGGGGACAGGCCAAGAGACCCAGTACTTC